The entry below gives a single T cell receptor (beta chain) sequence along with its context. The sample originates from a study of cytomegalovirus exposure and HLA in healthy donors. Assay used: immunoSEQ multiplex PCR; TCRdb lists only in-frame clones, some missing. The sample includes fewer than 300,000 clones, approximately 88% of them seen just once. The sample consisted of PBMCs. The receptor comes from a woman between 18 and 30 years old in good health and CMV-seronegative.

CDR3 bases: TGCGCCAGCAGCCAACACAGTAGCGGGAGGGGGGGGGATACGCAGTATTTT. Its translation is CASSQHSSGRGGDTQYF. The chain carries TRBV4-1 and TRBJ2-3, with TRBD2 identical over 11 bases. This CDR3 is 17 amino acids long. Trimming at V came to 2 bases and at J to 6 bases, leaving 10 bases not matched to a gene. CDR1 and CDR2 (germline): MGHRA, YSYEKL.